By proportion, the clone carrying this T cell receptor (beta chain) is medium-sized (0.01 to 0.1%). Its antigen is not known. The data were taken from a study of tumor-infiltrating lymphocytes in localized non-small cell lung cancer. Background on the study: Each patient gave resected tumor and non-adjacent uninvolved lung tissue.

V dropped 1 base and J dropped 4; count of bases not matched to a gene: 7. CDR3 length: 15 residues. Germline V gives CDR1 LNHNV, CDR2 YYDKDF (reference sequence). Repertoires were generated with immunoSEQ multiplex PCR, while TCRdb's copy carries only in-frame clones and drops some. Found here are approximately 16,000 clones, 35% to 55% of them singletons; the top ten hold about 16%. Findings of the study overall: Immunotypes IM1 and IM2 had similar TCR-derived T-cell fractions. Higher tumor T cell infiltration than in uninvolved lung was supported by TCRbeta sequencing.

The receptor was isolated from a human donor with non-small cell lung cancer. The V and J genes are TRBV15 and TRBJ2-7, with 7 bases matching TRBD1. What was sequenced was lung tumor tissue. The CDR3 protein is CATSRAQQGLYEQYF. The CDR3 DNA follows: TGTGCCACCAGCAGAGCCCAACAGGGGCTGTACGAGCAGTACTTC.